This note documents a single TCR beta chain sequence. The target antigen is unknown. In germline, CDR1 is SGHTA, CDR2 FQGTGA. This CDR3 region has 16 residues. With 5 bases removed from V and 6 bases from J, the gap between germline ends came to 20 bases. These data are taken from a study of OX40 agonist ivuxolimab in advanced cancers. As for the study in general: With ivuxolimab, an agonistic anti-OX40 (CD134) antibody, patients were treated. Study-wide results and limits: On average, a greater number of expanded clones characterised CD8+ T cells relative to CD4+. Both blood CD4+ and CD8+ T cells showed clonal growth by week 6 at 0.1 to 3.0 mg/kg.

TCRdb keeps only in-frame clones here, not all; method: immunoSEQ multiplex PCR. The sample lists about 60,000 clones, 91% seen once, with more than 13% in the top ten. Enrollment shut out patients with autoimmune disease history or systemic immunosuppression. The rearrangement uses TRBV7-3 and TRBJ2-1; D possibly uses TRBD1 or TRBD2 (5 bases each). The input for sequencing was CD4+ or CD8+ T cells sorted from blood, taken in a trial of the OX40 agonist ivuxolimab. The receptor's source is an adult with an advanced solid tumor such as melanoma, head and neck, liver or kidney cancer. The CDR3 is CASSRSTGTPFNEQFF. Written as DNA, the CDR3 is TGTGCCAGCAGCCGAAGTACCGGGACCCCTTTCAATGAGCAGTTCTTC.